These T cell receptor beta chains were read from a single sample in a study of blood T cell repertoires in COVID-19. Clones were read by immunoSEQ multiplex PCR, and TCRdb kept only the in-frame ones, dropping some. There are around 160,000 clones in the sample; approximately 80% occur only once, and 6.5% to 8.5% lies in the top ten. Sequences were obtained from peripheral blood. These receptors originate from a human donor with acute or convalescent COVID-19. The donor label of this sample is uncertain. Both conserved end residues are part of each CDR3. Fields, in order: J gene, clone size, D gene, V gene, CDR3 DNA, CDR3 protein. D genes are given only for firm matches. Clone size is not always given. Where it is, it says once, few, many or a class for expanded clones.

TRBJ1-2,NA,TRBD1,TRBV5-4,TGTGCCAGCAGCCGGGGACAGGACATATATGGCTACACCTTC,CASSRGQDIYGYTF
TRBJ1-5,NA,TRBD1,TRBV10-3,TGTGCCATCGCCCAGGGGGGAAATAGCAATCAGCCCCAGCATTTT,CAIAQGGNSNQPQHF
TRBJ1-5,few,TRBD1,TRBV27,TGTGCCAGCAGTTTATCAGGGACAGGGCTTTATAGCAATCAGCCCCAGCATTTT,CASSLSGTGLYSNQPQHF
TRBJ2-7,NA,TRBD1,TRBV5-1,TGCGCCAGCAGCTTCACGGGACAGCGCTACGAGCAGTACTTC,CASSFTGQRYEQYF
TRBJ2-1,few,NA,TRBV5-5,TGTGCCAGCACAAGGACAGAGCGAAGGAATGAGCAGTTCTTC,CASTRTERRNEQFF
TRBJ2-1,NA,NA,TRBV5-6,TGTGCCAGCAGCCGGGACTCGAGCGAGCAGTTCTTC,CASSRDSSEQFF
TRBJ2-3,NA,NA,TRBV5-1,TGCGCCAGCAGGTTTGAGGGCCAGAGCACAGATACGCAGTATTTT,CASRFEGQSTDTQYF
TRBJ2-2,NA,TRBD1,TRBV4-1,TGCGCCAGCAGCCAAGAGGGGACAGGATTTACCGGGGAGCTGTTTTTT,CASSQEGTGFTGELFF
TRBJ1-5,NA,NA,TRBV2,TGTGCCAGCAGTGCCCGACTGGGGGGAAAAATCAATCAGCCCCAGCATTTT,CASSARLGGKINQPQHF
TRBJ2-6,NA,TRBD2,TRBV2,TGTGCCAGCAATCCCCCGGGACTAGGGAGCGTCCTGACTTTC,CASNPPGLGSVLTF
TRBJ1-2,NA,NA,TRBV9,TGTGCCAGCAGTATTTCCCGGGACACCAATAACTATGGCTACACCTTC,CASSISRDTNNYGYTF
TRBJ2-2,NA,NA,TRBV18,TGTGCCAGCTCACCAGTGGCACAGGGGAACACCGGGGAGCTGTTTTTT,CASSPVAQGNTGELFF
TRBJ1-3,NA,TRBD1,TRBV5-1,TGCGCCAGCAGCGCAACAGGGGGCCTCTCTGGAAACACCATATATTTT,CASSATGGLSGNTIYF
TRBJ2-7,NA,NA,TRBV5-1,TGCGCCAGCAGCTTGGATCTGGGACAAGCCTACGAGCAGTACTTC,CASSLDLGQAYEQYF
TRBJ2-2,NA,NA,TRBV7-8,TGTGCCAGCAGCTACCGACAGTTGAACACCGGGGAGCTGTTTTTT,CASSYRQLNTGELFF
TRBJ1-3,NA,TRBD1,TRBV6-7,TGTGCCAGCAGTCTCCCAGAGGGACAGGGGGATTCTGGAAACACCATATATTTT,CASSLPEGQGDSGNTIYF
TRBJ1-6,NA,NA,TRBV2,TGTGCCAGCAGGGACATATTAATTAATTCACCCCTCCACTTT,CASRDILINSPLHF
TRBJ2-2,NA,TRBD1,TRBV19,TGTGCCACCAGTAGTCCAGGGGGCAACGGGGAGCTGTTTTTT,CATSSPGGNGELFF
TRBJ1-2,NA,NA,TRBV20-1,TGCAGTGCTAGGTCGGACTCCCGCTACACCTTC,CSARSDSRYTF
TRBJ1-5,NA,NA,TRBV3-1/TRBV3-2,TGTGCCAGCAGCCATTCAGGCATTGGCAATCAGCCCCAGCATTTT,CASSHSGIGNQPQHF
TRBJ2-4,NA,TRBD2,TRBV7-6,TGTGCCAGCAGCGGCGCCGGGACTAGCGGGGTTGGGGACATTCAGTACTTC,CASSGAGTSGVGDIQYF
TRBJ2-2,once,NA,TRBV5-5,TGTGCCAGCAGTCTCCTCAAGGGGCGGTCGACCGGGGAGCTGTTTTTT,CASSLLKGRSTGELFF
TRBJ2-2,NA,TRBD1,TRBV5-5,TGTGCCAGCAGTCCTCCCTATGAGACAGGGGTCGTGTTGGAGCTGTTTTTT,CASSPPYETGVVLELFF
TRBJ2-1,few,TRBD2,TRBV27,TGTGCCAGCAGTTCACGCGGGGGGTATACTGACAATGAGCAGTTCTTC,CASSSRGGYTDNEQFF
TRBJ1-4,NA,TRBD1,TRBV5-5,TGTGCCAGCAGCGCCGCGACAGGGGCTAATGAAAAACTGTTTTTT,CASSAATGANEKLFF
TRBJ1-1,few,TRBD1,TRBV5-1,TGCGCCAGCAGCTTAGGGACAGGGGAAAAAGCTTTCTTT,CASSLGTGEKAFF
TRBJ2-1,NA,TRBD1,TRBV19,TGTGCCACTCGGACAGGGTCTAACAATGAGCAGTTCTTC,CATRTGSNNEQFF
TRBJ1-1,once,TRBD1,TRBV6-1,TGTGCCAGCAGTGAGGGGACAGGGGAAGCTTTCTTT,CASSEGTGEAFF
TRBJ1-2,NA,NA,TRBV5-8,TGTGCCAGCAGCACTCGACAGGTAGCACACTATGGCTACACCTTC,CASSTRQVAHYGYTF